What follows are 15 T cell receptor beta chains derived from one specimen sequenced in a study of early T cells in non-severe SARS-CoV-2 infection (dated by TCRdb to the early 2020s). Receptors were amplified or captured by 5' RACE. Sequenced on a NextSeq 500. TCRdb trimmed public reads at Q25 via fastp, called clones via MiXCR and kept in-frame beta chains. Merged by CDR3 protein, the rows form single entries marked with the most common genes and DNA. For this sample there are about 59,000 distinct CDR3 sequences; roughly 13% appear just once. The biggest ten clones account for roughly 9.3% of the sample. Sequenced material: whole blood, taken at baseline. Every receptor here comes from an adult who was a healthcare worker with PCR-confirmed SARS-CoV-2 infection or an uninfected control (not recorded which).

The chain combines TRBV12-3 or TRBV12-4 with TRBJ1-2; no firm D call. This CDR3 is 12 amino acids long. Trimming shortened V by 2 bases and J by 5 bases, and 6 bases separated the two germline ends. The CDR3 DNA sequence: TGTGCCAGCAGTTTACAGAATTATGGCTACACCTTC. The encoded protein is CASSLQNYGYTF.

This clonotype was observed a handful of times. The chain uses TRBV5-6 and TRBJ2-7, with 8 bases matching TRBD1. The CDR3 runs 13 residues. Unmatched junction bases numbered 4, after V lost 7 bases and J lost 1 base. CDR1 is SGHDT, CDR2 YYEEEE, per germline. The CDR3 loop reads CASFRDRSYEQYF. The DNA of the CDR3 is TGTGCCAGCTTCCGGGACAGGTCCTACGAGCAGTACTTC.

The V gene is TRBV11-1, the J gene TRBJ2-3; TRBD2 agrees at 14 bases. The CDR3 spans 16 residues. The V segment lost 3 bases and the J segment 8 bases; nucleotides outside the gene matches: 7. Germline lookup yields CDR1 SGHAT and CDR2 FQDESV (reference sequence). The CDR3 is CASSLGTSGSLTTQYF. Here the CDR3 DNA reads TGTGCCAGCAGCTTGGGGACTAGCGGGAGTCTTACTACGCAGTATTTT.

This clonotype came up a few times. This CDR3 is CASSPGTGMDYGYTF. As DNA, the CDR3 is TGTGCCAGCAGTCCCGGGACAGGGATGGACTATGGCTACACCTTC. The chain couples TRBV27 to TRBJ1-2, with 9 bases aligning to TRBD1. The CDR3 extends over 15 amino acids. J was trimmed by 3 bases and V by 5 bases; bases with no gene match: 7. CDR1 and CDR2 (germline): MNHEY, SMNVEV (reference sequence).

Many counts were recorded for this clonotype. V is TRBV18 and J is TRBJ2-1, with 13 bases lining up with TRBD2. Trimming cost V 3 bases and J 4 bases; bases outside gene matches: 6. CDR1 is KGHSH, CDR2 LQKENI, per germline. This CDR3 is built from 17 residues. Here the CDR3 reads CASSPKGLAGVYNEQFF. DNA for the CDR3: TGTGCCAGCTCACCGAAAGGACTAGCGGGAGTATACAATGAGCAGTTCTTC.

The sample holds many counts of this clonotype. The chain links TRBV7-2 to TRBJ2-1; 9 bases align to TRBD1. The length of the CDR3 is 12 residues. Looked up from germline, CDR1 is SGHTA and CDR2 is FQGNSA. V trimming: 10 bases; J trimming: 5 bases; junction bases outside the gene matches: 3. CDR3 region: CATGQGNNEQFF. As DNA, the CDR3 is TGTGCCACCGGACAGGGGAACAATGAGCAGTTCTTC. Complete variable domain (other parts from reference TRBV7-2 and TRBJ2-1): GAGVSQSPSNKVTEKGKDVELRCDPISGHTALYWYRQSLGQGLEFLIYFQGNSAPDKSGLPSDRFSAERTGGSVSTLTIQRTQQEDSAVYLCATGQGNNEQFFGPGTRLTVL.

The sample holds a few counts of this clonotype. As DNA, the CDR3 is TGTGCCAGCAGTTCGGCCCGGCAGTACTTC. Its translation: CASSSARQYF. This chain joins TRBV28 and TRBJ2-7; D unclear. Germline CDR1 reads MDHEN; CDR2 reads SYDVKM. V dropped 4 bases and J dropped 9 bases, with 7 bases sitting between them. The CDR3 is 10 residues long. Full variable domain (outside the CDR3, taken from reference TRBV28 and TRBJ2-7): DVKVTQSSRYLVKRTGEKVFLECVQDMDHENMFWYRQDPGLGLRLIYFSYDVKMKEKGDIPEGYSVSREKKERFSLILESASTNQTSMYLCASSSARQYFGPGTRLTVT.

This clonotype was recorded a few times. CDR3 nucleotide sequence: TGTGCCAGCAGTTTCCCTGGTAGCGGGAGGTGGGTTGGTGAGCAGTTCTTC. Its translation is CASSFPGSGRWVGEQFF. The V and J genes are TRBV12-3 or TRBV12-4 and TRBJ2-1; 10 positions match TRBD2. The junction had 14 bases not matched to a gene; V was cut back by 3 bases and J by 9 bases. The CDR3 runs to 17 residues.

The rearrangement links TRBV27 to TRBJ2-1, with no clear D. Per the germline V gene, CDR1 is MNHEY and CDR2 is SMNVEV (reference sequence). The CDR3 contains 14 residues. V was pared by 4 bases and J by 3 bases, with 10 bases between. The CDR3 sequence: CASSSHQSYNEQFF. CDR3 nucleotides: TGTGCCAGCAGTTCTCATCAGAGCTACAATGAGCAGTTCTTC.

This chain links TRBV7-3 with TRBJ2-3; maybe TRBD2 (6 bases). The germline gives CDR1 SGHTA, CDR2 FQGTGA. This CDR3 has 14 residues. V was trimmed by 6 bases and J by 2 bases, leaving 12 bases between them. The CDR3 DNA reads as TGTGCCAGCAGGAGGGACTCATACACAGATACGCAGTATTTT. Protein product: CASRRDSYTDTQYF.

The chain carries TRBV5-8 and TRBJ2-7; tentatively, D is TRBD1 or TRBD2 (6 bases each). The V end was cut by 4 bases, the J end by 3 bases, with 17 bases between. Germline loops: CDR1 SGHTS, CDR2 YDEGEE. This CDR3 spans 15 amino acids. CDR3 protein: CASSPRGGQYYEQYF. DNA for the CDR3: TGTGCCAGCAGCCCGCGGGGCGGACAGTACTACGAGCAGTACTTC.

The CDR3: CASSRTVLNTEAFF. In nucleotides, the CDR3 is TGTGCCAGCAGTCGGACGGTACTGAACACTGAAGCTTTCTTT. The chain employs TRBV6-2 or TRBV6-3 and TRBJ1-1; D remains ambiguous. The CDR3 sequence is 14 residues long. The germline V gene has CDR1 MNHEY and CDR2 SVGEGT. The ends were cut back, 5 bases at V and 0 bases at J, with 10 bases in the middle.

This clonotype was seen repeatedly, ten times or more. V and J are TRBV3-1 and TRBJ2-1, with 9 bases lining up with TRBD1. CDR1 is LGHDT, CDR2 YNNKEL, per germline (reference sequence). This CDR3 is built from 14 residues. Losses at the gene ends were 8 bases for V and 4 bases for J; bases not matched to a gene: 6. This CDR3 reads CASGGTGKYNEQFF. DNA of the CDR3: TGTGCCAGCGGGGGGACAGGGAAATACAATGAGCAGTTCTTC.

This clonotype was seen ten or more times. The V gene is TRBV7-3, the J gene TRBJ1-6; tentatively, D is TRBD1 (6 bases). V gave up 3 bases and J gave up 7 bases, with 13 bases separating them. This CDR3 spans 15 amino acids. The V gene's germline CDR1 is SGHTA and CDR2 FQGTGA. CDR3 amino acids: CASSFGRGGNSPLHF. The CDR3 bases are TGTGCCAGCAGCTTCGGACGCGGGGGCAATTCACCCCTCCACTTT.

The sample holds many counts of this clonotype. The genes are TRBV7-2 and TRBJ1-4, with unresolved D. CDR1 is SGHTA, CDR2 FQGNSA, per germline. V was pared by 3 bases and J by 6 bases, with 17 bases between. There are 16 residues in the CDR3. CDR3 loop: CASSFGDLGSYEKLFF. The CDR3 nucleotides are TGTGCCAGCAGCTTCGGAGACCTTGGGTCATATGAAAAACTGTTTTTT. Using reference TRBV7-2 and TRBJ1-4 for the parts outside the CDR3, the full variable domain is GAGVSQSPSNKVTEKGKDVELRCDPISGHTALYWYRQSLGQGLEFLIYFQGNSAPDKSGLPSDRFSAERTGGSVSTLTIQRTQQEDSAVYLCASSFGDLGSYEKLFFGSGTQLSVL.